This T cell receptor (beta chain) was profiled in a study of T cell repertoires in cytomegalovirus infection. The overall study: Indicated by public TCR beta signatures were CMV infection and matching HLA type. Notes on the study in general: There were carriers of CMV plus the relevant HLA, and cumulative public TCR beta family frequency identified them. HLA-C-restricted CMV-specific TCR beta clonotypes prevailed in the ex vivo response.

TCRdb analysed the reads with MiXCR anew, one entry per CDR3 protein. The table includes about 310,000 distinct CDR3 sequences, around 9.6% detected once. This clonotype has at least ten counts. Its antigen is not known. Germline V gene sequence: CDR1 SGHRS, CDR2 YFSETQ. V was pared by 2 bases and J by 4 bases, with 13 bases between. This CDR3 region has 16 residues. The source is a human donor in good health (CMV status not recorded). Some clones in this sample may be carry-over from other donors' samples. The chain couples TRBV5-1 to TRBJ2-6; D assignment may be TRBD1 or TRBD2 (5 bases each). Input material: PBMCs. CDR3 protein: CASSFEAGTGANVLTF. The CDR3 bases are TGCGCCAGCAGCTTTGAGGCAGGGACCGGGGCCAACGTCCTGACTTTC.